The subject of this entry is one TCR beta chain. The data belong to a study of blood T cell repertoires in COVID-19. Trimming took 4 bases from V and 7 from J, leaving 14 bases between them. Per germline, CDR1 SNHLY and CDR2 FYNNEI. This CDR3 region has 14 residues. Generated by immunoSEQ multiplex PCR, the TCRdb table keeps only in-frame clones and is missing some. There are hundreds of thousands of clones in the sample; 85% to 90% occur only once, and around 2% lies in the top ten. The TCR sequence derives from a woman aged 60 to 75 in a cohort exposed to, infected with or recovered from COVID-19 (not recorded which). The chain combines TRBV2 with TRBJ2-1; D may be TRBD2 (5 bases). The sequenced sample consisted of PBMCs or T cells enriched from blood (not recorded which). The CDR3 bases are TGTGCCAGCAGTGCGAGGGAGCTGAATAATGAGCAGTTCTTC. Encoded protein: CASSARELNNEQFF. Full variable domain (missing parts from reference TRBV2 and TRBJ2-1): EPEVTQTPSHQVTQMGQEVILRCVPISNHLYFYWYRQILGQKVEFLVSFYNNEISEKSEIFDDQFSVERPDGSNFTLKIRSTKLEDSAMYFCASSARELNNEQFFGPGTRLTVL.